The 12 T cell receptor beta chains presented below share a single source sample, sequenced in a study of blood T cell repertoires in COVID-19. Assay: immunoSEQ multiplex PCR; the TCRdb copy retains only in-frame clones and omits some. The data hold roughly 270,000 clones, with 85% observed a single time. Sequencing used PBMCs or T cells enriched from blood (not recorded which). The receptors derive from a woman between 45 and 65 years old who had recovered from COVID-19.

The chain combines TRBV14 with TRBJ2-7; 8 nucleotides align to TRBD1. Per germline, CDR1 SGHDN and CDR2 FVKESK. The CDR3 is 14 residues long. V lost 1 base and J lost 6; bases outside the gene matches: 5. CDR3 nucleotide sequence: TGTGCCAGCAGCCAAGGGCAGGGGGCGGGCGAGCAGTACTTC. Protein product: CASSQGQGAGEQYF.

This chain uses TRBV6-5 with TRBJ1-4; 9 positions match TRBD1. The length of the CDR3 is 13 residues. The V and J ends lost 9 bases and 5 bases, in that order; junction bases with no gene match: 4. CDR1 and CDR2 from the germline V gene are MNHEY and SVGAGI. The CDR3 coding sequence is TGTGCCAGTCCCGGGACAGGGAATGAAAAACTGTTTTTT. Its protein product is CASPGTGNEKLFF.

The chain links TRBV30 to TRBJ1-6; no reliable D call. V was pared by 2 bases and J by 7 bases, with 9 bases between. This CDR3 region has 13 residues. CDR1 GTSNPN and CDR2 SVGIG come from the germline V gene (reference sequence). The CDR3 coding sequence is TGTGCCTGGAGTAAGAGCGGGAATTCACCCCTCCACTTT. This translates into CAWSKSGNSPLHF.

The V call is TRBV7-8, the J call TRBJ2-1; 10 positions agree with TRBD2. The germline gives CDR1 SGHVS, CDR2 FQNEAQ. V lost 2 bases to trimming and J lost 4 bases; unmatched junction nucleotides: 11. This CDR3 has 18 residues. The CDR3, as DNA: TGTGCCAGCAGCTTAAGGCTAGCGGGAGATCTTAAGTACAATGAGCAGTTCTTC. It codes for CASSLRLAGDLKYNEQFF.

This chain links TRBV28 with TRBJ2-7; 7 bases align to TRBD1. The CDR3 contains 12 residues. Germline values: CDR1 MDHEN, CDR2 SYDVKM. Unmatched junction bases numbered 3, after V lost 8 bases and J lost 2 bases. CDR3 residues: CASWDSTYEQYF. CDR3 DNA: TGTGCCAGCTGGGACAGTACCTACGAGCAGTACTTC.

The rearrangement uses TRBV10-2 and TRBJ1-4; 9 nucleotides match TRBD1. V lost 0 bases to trimming and J lost 4 bases; unmatched junction nucleotides: 6. CDR1 WSHSY and CDR2 SAAADI come from the germline V gene. The CDR3 is made up of 17 amino acids. In DNA, the CDR3 is TGCGCCAGCAGTGAGTCCGGGACAGGGCCTTTTAATGAAAAACTGTTTTTT. Its translation: CASSESGTGPFNEKLFF.

CDR3 coding DNA: TGTGCCAGCAGTGAAGGGGAACAGGCCCAATATAGCAATCAGCCCCAGCATTTT. Translated, it gives CASSEGEQAQYSNQPQHF. The chain links TRBV6-1 to TRBJ1-5; tentative D call: TRBD1 (5 bases). Germline lookup yields CDR1 MNHNS and CDR2 SASEGT. Trimming removed 1 base at V and 0 bases at J, with 16 bases between. There are 18 residues in the CDR3.

In this sample, this clone turned up a few times. This chain connects TRBV5-1 to TRBJ2-2; D is unresolved. Germline assignment: CDR1 SGHRS and CDR2 YFSETQ. There are 16 residues in the CDR3. V lost 0 bases, J lost 0 bases, and 9 bases lay in between. The CDR3 spells CASSLGSQANTGELFF. CDR3 coding DNA: TGCGCCAGCAGCTTGGGGTCACAAGCGAACACCGGGGAGCTGTTTTTT.

V is TRBV15 and J is TRBJ2-3; maybe TRBD1 (5 bases). This CDR3 is 16 amino acids long. Trimming removed 0 bases at V and 3 bases at J, with 13 bases between. The germline CDR1 and CDR2 sequences are LNHNV and YYDKDF (reference sequence). CDR3 amino acids: CATSRDRLGATDTQYF. CDR3 sequence (DNA): TGTGCCACCAGCAGAGATCGCCTTGGGGCAACAGATACGCAGTATTTT.

V usage is TRBV27 and J usage is TRBJ1-2, with unresolved D. Deletions cut 0 bases from V and 2 bases from J, with 4 bases between. Germline CDR1 reads MNHEY; CDR2 reads SMNVEV (reference sequence). This CDR3 contains 13 residues. DNA of the CDR3: TGTGCCAGCAGTTTATCGGCCAACTATGGCTACACCTTC. The encoded protein is CASSLSANYGYTF.

The CDR3 DNA is TGTGCCAGTAGTACCCCAGGACACCTCAGGCATGGCTACACCTTC. It encodes CASSTPGHLRHGYTF. V usage is TRBV19 and J usage is TRBJ1-2; D perhaps matches TRBD1 (5 bases). This CDR3 region has 15 residues. The germline V and J ends were trimmed by 4 bases and 6 bases, with 18 bases remaining between them. Germline V gene sequence: CDR1 LNHDA, CDR2 SQIVND (reference sequence).

This chain connects TRBV19 to TRBJ1-2, with a possible D match to TRBD1 (5 bases). The CDR3 runs to 15 residues. Germline loops: CDR1 LNHDA, CDR2 SQIVND (reference sequence). Deletions cut 5 bases from V and 8 bases from J, with 21 bases between. The CDR3 coding sequence is TGTGCCAGTAGTCGCCTCCAGGCAGGGATGTTAGGCTACACCTTC. Translating gives CASSRLQAGMLGYTF.